This T cell receptor beta chain was retrieved from a study of tumor T cells in aggressive B-cell lymphoma. The repertoire was sequenced with immunoSEQ multiplex PCR; TCRdb's copy has only in-frame clones and lacks some. The profile shows some 1,500 clones, approximately 93% of them singletons. Trimming cost V 3 bases and J 2 bases, with 10 bases left between them. The CDR3 is 15 residues long. Germline V gene lookup returns CDR1 WNHNN and CDR2 SYGVQD (reference sequence). The receptor's source is an adult with diffuse large B cell lymphoma. Some clones in this sample may be carry-over from other donors' samples. The chain carries TRBV10-1 and TRBJ2-2; tentatively, D is TRBD2 (6 bases). The sample was tumor tissue. This chain's CDR3 is CASSDGTRNTGELFF. In DNA, the CDR3 is TGCGCCAGCAGTGACGGGACTCGAAACACCGGGGAGCTGTTTTTT.